The subject of this entry is one T cell receptor (beta chain). Its antigen is not known. The data were obtained in a study of identifying expanded T cells in peripheral blood. Trimming removed 2 bases at V and 3 bases at J, with 17 bases between. Germline CDR1 SGHTA, CDR2 FQGTGA. CDR3 length: 16 residues. Data came from immunoSEQ multiplex PCR; TCRdb stores just in-frame clones and leaves some out. In the table there are 85,000 to 95,000 clones, about 90% of which are singletons. Healthy donors had no documented immune events, such as infections, while sampled. Study-level points and caveats: Differentially abundant clones: around 1.2 between replicates, around 17 at two to three weeks, more than 18 at four. Clone count variance between two-week samples rose with total template count.

The sample consisted of blood. The source is a person aged 18 to 70 in good health. The V and J genes are TRBV7-3 and TRBJ2-7; maybe TRBD2 (7 bases). For the CDR3, the DNA is TGTGCCAGCAGCTTAGTTGCGGGGGCCAAAAGCTACGAGCAGTACTTC. Amino acids: CASSLVAGAKSYEQYF.